Below, 3 T cell receptor beta chains from the same sample are listed, as sequenced in a study of beta chain features in type 1 diabetes. As every portion of the isolated RNA was reverse transcribed, the sequencing read expressed TCRB transcripts. Using immunoSEQ multiplex PCR, the repertoire was profiled, and TCRdb retains in-frame clones only, with some absent. The sample has some 200,000 clones; more than 15% are singletons. Findings and caveats of the study: Shortening of TCRB CDR3s, moderate but significant, appeared in all four CD4+ subsets of Type 1 diabetes patients.

No antigens are known for them. What was sequenced was naive CD4+ T cells from blood. Receptors originate from a man under 40 with type 1 diabetes.

This clone showed up just a few times. Other nucleotide sequences from this sample produce the same CDR3. The J gene is TRBJ1-2, the V gene TRBV7-2; 9 bases are shared with TRBD1. The V and J ends lost 5 bases and 8 bases, in that order; junction bases with no gene match: 6. This CDR3 has 13 amino acids. Germline lookup yields CDR1 SGHTA and CDR2 FQGNSA. CDR3 region: CASSLGQGSGYTF. Here the CDR3 DNA reads TGTGCCAGCAGCCTGGGACAGGGATCCGGCTACACCTTC.

CDR3 coding DNA: TGCGCCAGCAGTTCTACTGGGGCCAACGTCCTGACTTTC. Its protein is CASSSTGANVLTF. The rearrangement links TRBV10-1 to TRBJ2-6; D ambiguous. The germline V and J ends were trimmed by 5 bases and 2 bases, with 4 bases remaining between them. The CDR3 loop spans 13 amino acids. Germline-derived CDR1 and CDR2 are WNHNN and SYGVQD (reference sequence).

The rearrangement joins TRBV5-6 to TRBJ2-1; D is tentatively TRBD1 or TRBD2 (6 bases each). The CDR3 totals 13 residues. From germline, CDR1 is SGHDT and CDR2 YYEEEE. Trimming removed 3 bases at V and 15 bases at J, with 19 bases between. CDR3 sequence: CASSSGGQGIPFF. In DNA, the CDR3 is TGTGCCAGCAGCTCCGGAGGGCAGGGGATTCCGTTCTTC. The full variable domain, completed using reference TRBV5-6 and TRBJ2-1, is DAGVTQSPTHLIKTRGQQVTLRCSPKSGHDTVSWYQQALGQGPQFIFQYYEEEERQRGNFPDRFSGHQFPNYSSELNVNALLLGDSALYLCASSSGGQGIPFFGPGTRLTVL.